These 21 T cell receptor beta chains were all obtained from the same sample, sequenced in a study of T cells in localized non-small cell lung cancer. The assay was immunoSEQ multiplex PCR, and TCRdb's table has in-frame clones only and misses some. The data show 50,000 to 60,000 clones, around three quarters seen once. Sequencing used PBMCs, obtained before any cancer treatment. Source of these receptors: a woman aged 40-69 years with stage II lung adenocarcinoma.

This clone was seen a handful of times. The chain uses TRBV30 and TRBJ1-1; D remains ambiguous. The CDR3 loop spans 13 amino acids. V was clipped by 2 bases and J by 1 base, with 8 bases between them. Per germline, CDR1 GTSNPN and CDR2 SVGIG (reference sequence). The DNA of the CDR3 is TGTGCCTGGAGTTTGACGAGGAACACTGAAGCTTTCTTT. This translates into CAWSLTRNTEAFF. The whole variable domain, filled in from reference TRBV30 and TRBJ1-1, reads SQTIHQWPATLVQPVGSPLSLECTVEGTSNPNLYWYRQAAGRGLQLLFYSVGIGQISSEVPQNLSASRPQDRQFILSSKKLLLSDSGFYLCAWSLTRNTEAFFGQGTRLTVV.

This chain uses TRBV19 with TRBJ2-6; D is possibly TRBD2 (5 bases). The V end lost 1 base, the J end lost 0 bases, and 10 bases lay between the germline ends. The CDR3 loop spans 17 amino acids. From germline, CDR1 is LNHDA and CDR2 SQIVND (reference sequence). In DNA, the CDR3 is TGTGCCAGTAGTATAGTTAGGGAGAGCTCTGGGGCCAACGTCCTGACTTTC. Its translation is CASSIVRESSGANVLTF. The variable domain in full, with the rest retrieved from reference TRBV19 and TRBJ2-6, is DGGITQSPKYLFRKEGQNVTLSCEQNLNHDAMYWYRQDPGQGLRLIYYSQIVNDFQKGDIAEGYSVSREKKESFPLTVTSAQKNPTAFYLCASSIVRESSGANVLTFGAGSRLTVL.

The rearrangement joins TRBV6-4 to TRBJ2-1; the match to TRBD2 covers 15 bases. CDR1 and CDR2 (germline): MRHNA, SNTAGT. The CDR3 extends over 15 amino acids. V shed 4 bases and J 6 bases; nucleotides not matched to a gene: 1. The CDR3 loop is CASSGTSGGANEQFF. CDR3 DNA: TGTGCCAGCAGTGGGACTAGCGGGGGGGCCAATGAGCAGTTCTTC.

The chain employs TRBV4-1 and TRBJ2-7; 11 bases align to TRBD2. Germline loops: CDR1 MGHRA, CDR2 YSYEKL. This CDR3 spans 15 amino acids. The ends lost 2 bases at V and 7 bases at J; junction bases unmatched: 7. The CDR3 is CASSQPTSGVREQYF. The CDR3 DNA sequence: TGCGCCAGCAGCCAACCGACTAGCGGGGTTAGAGAGCAGTACTTC.

A note on this clone: One end of the junction is discordant with germline, which a read error may explain. This chain connects TRBV10-3 to TRBJ2-1; TRBD1 agrees at 7 bases. The germline gives CDR1 ENHRY, CDR2 SYGVKD. CDR3 size: 13 residues. For the CDR3, the DNA is TGTGCCGCGAGGGACAGCTCCGACAATGAGCAGTTCTTC. As protein: CAARDSSDNEQFF.

CDR3 sequence (DNA): TGTGCCAGCAGGGTACTAGCGGGGAGCCAAGAGACCCAGTACTTC. This encodes CASRVLAGSQETQYF. This chain connects TRBV2 to TRBJ2-5; TRBD2 matches at 10 bases. The germline V gene has CDR1 SNHLY and CDR2 FYNNEI. V lost 6 bases to trimming and J lost 1 base; unmatched junction nucleotides: 5. The CDR3 runs 15 residues.

The chain uses TRBV9 and TRBJ1-3; the D is unclear. There are 14 residues in the CDR3. V dropped 4 bases and J dropped 0 bases, with 8 bases sitting between them. The germline V gene encodes CDR1 SGDLS and CDR2 YYNGEE. The CDR3 nucleotides are TGTGCCAGCAGCCCGATCAGCTCTGGAAACACCATATATTTT. Protein product: CASSPISSGNTIYF.

The chain recombines TRBV2 with TRBJ1-2; 8 bases agree with TRBD1. Trimming took 7 bases from V and 4 from J; bases not matched to a gene: 14. The CDR3 runs to 16 residues. The germline V gene has CDR1 SNHLY and CDR2 FYNNEI. The DNA of the CDR3 is TGTGCCAGCAAAATCACTCCAGGGGGCGCCGGCTATGGCTACACCTTC. Translating gives CASKITPGGAGYGYTF.

The genes are TRBV7-8 and TRBJ2-3; the D is unclear. Germline CDR1 is SGHVS and CDR2 is FQNEAQ. The ends were cut back, 8 bases at V and 0 bases at J, with 18 bases in the middle. This CDR3 comprises 16 residues. The CDR3 bases are TGTGCCAGCGGCCGGTCCGGGCCGGCTAGCACAGATACGCAGTATTTT. Translated, it gives CASGRSGPASTDTQYF.

The V gene is TRBV28, the J gene TRBJ1-4, with D perhaps matching TRBD1 (5 bases). Germline values: CDR1 MDHEN, CDR2 SYDVKM. This CDR3 contains 16 residues. The V gene lost 2 bases and the J gene lost 8 bases, with 18 bases spanning the gap. CDR3: CASSLAGRDVLEKLFF. The CDR3 DNA sequence: TGTGCCAGCAGTTTAGCGGGCAGGGATGTGTTAGAAAAACTGTTTTTT.

The chain joins TRBV2 to TRBJ2-1; D unresolved. Germline assignment: CDR1 SNHLY and CDR2 FYNNEI. The length of the CDR3 is 11 residues. With 7 bases removed from V and 4 bases from J, the gap between germline ends came to 5 bases. As DNA, the CDR3 is TGTGCCAGCAATGCGTACAATGAGCAGTTCTTC. Translated: CASNAYNEQFF.

The chain links TRBV19 to TRBJ1-5; a weak D match, TRBD1 (6 bases). In germline, CDR1 is LNHDA, CDR2 SQIVND (reference sequence). Trimming removed 5 bases from V and 4 bases from J, with 15 bases in between. The CDR3 is 15 residues long. The CDR3 reads CASSSRGALNQPQHF. CDR3 in DNA: TGTGCCAGTAGTTCGAGGGGGGCGCTGAATCAGCCCCAGCATTTT.

The table lists this clone with a count of one. CDR3 nucleotides: TGTGCCAGTAGTATGAAACAGGGCTCGACTTCTGCCGACCTCCACTTT. It codes for CASSMKQGSTSADLHF. The chain carries TRBV19 and TRBJ1-6, with a possible D match to TRBD1 (6 bases). In germline, CDR1 is LNHDA, CDR2 SQIVND (reference sequence). V gave up 3 bases and J gave up 15 bases, with 24 bases separating them. There are 16 residues in the CDR3.

This chain connects TRBV27 to TRBJ1-1, with 7 nucleotides matching TRBD1. The CDR3 spans 13 residues. Looked up from germline, CDR1 is MNHEY and CDR2 is SMNVEV (reference sequence). Trimming at V came to 8 bases and at J to 5 bases, leaving 8 bases not matched to a gene. CDR3: CASFHRGRTEAFF. Written as DNA, the CDR3 is TGTGCCAGCTTTCACAGGGGTCGGACTGAAGCTTTCTTT.

The chain employs TRBV7-3 and TRBJ2-3, with 12 bases aligning to TRBD1. The trim removed 9 bases at V and 2 bases at J, leaving 9 bases unmatched. CDR3 size: 16 residues. Germline CDR1 SGHTA, CDR2 FQGTGA. The CDR3 loop reads CASSLGTGGFTDTQYF. The CDR3 DNA sequence: TGTGCCAGTTCTCTCGGGACAGGGGGCTTCACAGATACGCAGTATTTT.

This clone was detected only a few times. This rearrangement joins TRBV5-6 to TRBJ2-3, with 7 bases that match TRBD1. V was clipped by 4 bases and J by 2 bases; unmatched bases: 10. The CDR3 runs 16 residues. The germline V gene encodes CDR1 SGHDT and CDR2 YYEEEE. Written as DNA, the CDR3 is TGTGCCAGCAGCCGGCAGGGGGACACTACCACAGATACGCAGTATTTT. Translation: CASSRQGDTTTDTQYF.

CDR3 sequence reads: CASSLGDAGGLIYNEQFF. CDR3 DNA: TGTGCCAGCAGCTTGGGCGACGCGGGGGGCCTCATTTACAATGAGCAGTTCTTC. The genes are TRBV5-6 and TRBJ2-1; TRBD2 matches 8 bases. The germline V gene has CDR1 SGHDT and CDR2 YYEEEE. The CDR3 contains 18 residues. J was trimmed by 4 bases and V by 0 bases; bases with no gene match: 12. The variable domain in full, completed from reference TRBV5-6 and TRBJ2-1, reads DAGVTQSPTHLIKTRGQQVTLRCSPKSGHDTVSWYQQALGQGPQFIFQYYEEEERQRGNFPDRFSGHQFPNYSSELNVNALLLGDSALYLCASSLGDAGGLIYNEQFFGPGTRLTVL.

This chain connects TRBV28 to TRBJ1-5, with 7 positions matching TRBD1. V shed 0 bases, J shed 0 bases, and the junction held 5 bases outside the gene matches. The CDR3 is made up of 17 amino acids. The germline V gene has CDR1 MDHEN and CDR2 SYDVKM. CDR3 in DNA: TGTGCCAGCAGTTTATGGGGACAGACATATAGCAATCAGCCCCAGCATTTT. Protein product: CASSLWGQTYSNQPQHF.

The J gene is TRBJ2-3, the V gene TRBV10-3, with TRBD2 matching over 8 bases. Per the germline V gene, CDR1 is ENHRY and CDR2 is SYGVKD. The ends lost 6 bases at V and 2 bases at J; junction bases unmatched: 4. The CDR3 is 14 amino acids. CDR3 nucleotide sequence: TGTGCCATCAGGCGGGGGGAGGCCACAGATACGCAGTATTTT. This gives the protein CAIRRGEATDTQYF.

This CDR3 reads CASRTAQETQYF. The CDR3 nucleotides read TGTGCCAGCAGGACAGCTCAAGAGACCCAGTACTTC. The chain joins TRBV6-5 to TRBJ2-5, with a possible D match to TRBD1 (5 bases). V gave up 6 bases and J gave up 2 bases, with 7 bases separating them. The CDR3 has 12 residues. In germline, CDR1 is MNHEY, CDR2 SVGAGI.

This clone appeared once. The chain combines TRBV6-5 with TRBJ2-5; D remains ambiguous. Germline V lookup: CDR1 MNHEY, CDR2 SVGAGI. The CDR3 runs 15 residues. Trimming took off 0 bases at V and 2 bases at J, with 10 bases between the two ends. For the CDR3, the DNA is TGTGCCAGCAGTTACTCGATGAATCCACAAGAGACCCAGTACTTC. Amino acids: CASSYSMNPQETQYF.